This T cell receptor beta chain was captured in a study of T-cell reconstitution after alpha-beta-depleted transplantation in children. Study outcomes and limitations: The main origin of T-cell counts and diversity one year after transplant was newly produced T cells. Several hundred expanded graft clones reportedly gave rise to the alpha-beta T cells present about two months after transplant. Surviving recipient T cells and intrathymic progenitors accounted for some patients' high TCRbeta diversity at day 60.

As concerns this clonotype: The antigen is unknown.

Germline V lookup: CDR1 SNHLY, CDR2 FYNNEI. This CDR3 has 14 residues. The ends were cut back, 2 bases at V and 7 bases at J, with 12 bases in the middle. Unique molecular identifiers were incorporated into the prepared TCRbeta library. TCRdb re-analysed the PCR reads in MiXCR, keeping a single row per CDR3 protein. The data show hundreds of thousands of distinct CDR3 sequences, 23% seen once. This chain links TRBV2 with TRBJ2-1; possible D gene TRBD1, 6 bases. The clonotype comes from a boy under two years old who had a stem cell transplant for acute myeloid leukemia, so the T cells may come from the graft donor. Source: PBMCs, mostly from graft donor cells, taken 360 days after TCRalphabeta/CD19-depleted stem cell transplant. The CDR3 DNA follows: TGTGCCAGCAGTGAATGGCAGGGGTGGAATGAGCAGTTCTTC. Amino acid sequence: CASSEWQGWNEQFF.